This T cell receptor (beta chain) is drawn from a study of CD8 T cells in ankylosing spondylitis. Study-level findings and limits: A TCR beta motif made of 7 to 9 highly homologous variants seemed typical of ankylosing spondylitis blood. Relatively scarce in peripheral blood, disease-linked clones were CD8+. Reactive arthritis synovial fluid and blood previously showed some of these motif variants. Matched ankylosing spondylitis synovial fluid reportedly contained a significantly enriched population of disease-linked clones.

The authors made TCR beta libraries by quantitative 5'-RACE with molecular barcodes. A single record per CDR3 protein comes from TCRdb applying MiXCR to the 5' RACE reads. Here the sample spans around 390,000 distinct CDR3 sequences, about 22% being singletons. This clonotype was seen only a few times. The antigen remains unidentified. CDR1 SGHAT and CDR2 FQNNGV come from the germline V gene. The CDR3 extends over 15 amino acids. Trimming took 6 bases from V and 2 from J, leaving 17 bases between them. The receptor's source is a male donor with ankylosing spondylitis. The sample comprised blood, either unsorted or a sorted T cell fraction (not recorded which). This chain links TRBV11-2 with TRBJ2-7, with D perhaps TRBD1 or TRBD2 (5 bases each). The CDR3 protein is CASRAPGRRTYEQYF. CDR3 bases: TGTGCCAGCAGAGCACCGGGACGGAGAACCTACGAGCAGTACTTC. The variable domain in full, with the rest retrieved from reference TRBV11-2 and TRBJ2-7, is EAGVAQSPRYKIIEKRQSVAFWCNPISGHATLYWYQQILGQGPKLLIQFQNNGVVDDSQLPKDRFSAERLKGVDSTLKIQPAKLEDSAVYLCASRAPGRRTYEQYFGPGTRLTVT.